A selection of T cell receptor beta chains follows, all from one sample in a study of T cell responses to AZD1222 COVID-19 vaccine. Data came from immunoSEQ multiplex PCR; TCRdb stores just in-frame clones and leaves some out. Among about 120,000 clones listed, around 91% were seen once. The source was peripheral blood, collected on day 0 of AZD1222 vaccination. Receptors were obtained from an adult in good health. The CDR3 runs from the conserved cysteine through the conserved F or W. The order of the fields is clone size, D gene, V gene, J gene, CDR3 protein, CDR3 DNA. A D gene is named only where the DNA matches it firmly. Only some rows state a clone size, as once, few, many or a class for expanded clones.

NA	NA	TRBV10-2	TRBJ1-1	CASSESTGENTEAFF	TGCGCCAGCAGTGAGTCGACGGGGGAGAACACTGAAGCTTTCTTT
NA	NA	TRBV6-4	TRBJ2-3	CASSSGHGTDTQYF	TGTGCCAGCAGCTCCGGACATGGCACAGATACGCAGTATTTT
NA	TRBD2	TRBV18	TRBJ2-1	CASSPRTSGLGNEQFF	TGTGCCAGCTCACCGAGGACTAGCGGTTTGGGGAATGAGCAGTTCTTC
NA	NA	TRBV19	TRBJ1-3	CASRQLSATSGNTIYF	TGTGCCAGTAGACAACTTTCCGCTACCTCTGGAAACACCATATATTTT
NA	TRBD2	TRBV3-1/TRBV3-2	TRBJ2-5	CASSQGGAGGRETQYF	TGTGCCAGCAGCCAAGGAGGGGCGGGGGGGCGAGAGACCCAGTACTTC
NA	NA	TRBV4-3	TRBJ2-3	CASSQGGSTDTQYF	TGCGCCAGCAGCCAAGGGGGTAGCACAGATACGCAGTATTTT
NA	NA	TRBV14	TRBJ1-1	CASSQRRMNTEAFF	TGTGCCAGCAGCCAACGGAGGATGAACACTGAAGCTTTCTTT
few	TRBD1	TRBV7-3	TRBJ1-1	CASSHTGQGTNTEAFF	TGTGCCAGCAGCCATACTGGACAGGGAACGAACACTGAAGCTTTCTTT
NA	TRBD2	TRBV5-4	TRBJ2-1	CASSPDVGGGGGYNEQFF	TGTGCCAGCAGCCCCGATGTAGGCGGGGGGGGAGGCTACAATGAGCAGTTCTTC
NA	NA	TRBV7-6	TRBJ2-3	CASTIGASPARGDTQYF	TGTGCCAGCACCATCGGGGCTAGCCCGGCCCGGGGGGATACGCAGTATTTT
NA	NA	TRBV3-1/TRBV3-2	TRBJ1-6	CASSPGVGSPLHF	TGTGCCAGCAGCCCAGGGGTAGGCTCACCCCTCCACTTT
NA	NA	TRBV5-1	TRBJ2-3	CASSLGRDTDTQYF	TGCGCCAGCAGCTTGGGCAGGGACACAGATACGCAGTATTTT
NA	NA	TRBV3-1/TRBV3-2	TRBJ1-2	CASSPWARDGYTF	TGTGCCAGCAGCCCCTGGGCGAGGGATGGCTACACCTTC
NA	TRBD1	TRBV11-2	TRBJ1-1	CASSPDRGGTFF	TGTGCCAGCAGCCCGGACAGGGGAGGAACTTTCTTT
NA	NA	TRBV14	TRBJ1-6	CASSQVSGDSPLHF	TGTGCCAGCAGCCAAGTTTCAGGGGACTCACCCCTCCACTTT
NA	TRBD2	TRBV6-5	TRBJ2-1	CASMRRGGSEQFF	TGTGCCAGCATGAGGCGGGGGGGCAGTGAGCAGTTCTTC
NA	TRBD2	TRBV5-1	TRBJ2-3	CASSPGWGGGGAGDTQYF	TGCGCCAGCAGCCCAGGTTGGGGTGGCGGGGGGGCTGGAGATACGCAGTATTTT
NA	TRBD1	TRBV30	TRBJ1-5	CAWSQPTGSILRPQHF	TGTGCCTGGAGTCAACCGACAGGGTCGATTTTAAGGCCCCAGCATTTT
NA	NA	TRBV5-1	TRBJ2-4	CASSLVTGSEGIQYF	TGCGCCAGCAGCTTGGTAACGGGGTCGGAAGGCATTCAGTACTTC
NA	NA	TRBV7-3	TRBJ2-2	CASSSYSGANTGELFF	TGTGCCAGCAGCTCATATAGCGGCGCGAACACCGGGGAGCTGTTTTTT
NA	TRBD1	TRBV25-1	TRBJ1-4	CASSGSTGGREKLFF	TGTGCCAGCAGTGGATCGACAGGGGGACGTGAAAAACTGTTTTTT
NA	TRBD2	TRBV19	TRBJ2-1	CASSPRRGTSGINEQFF	TGTGCCAGTAGTCCGCGGCGGGGGACTAGCGGAATCAATGAGCAGTTCTTC
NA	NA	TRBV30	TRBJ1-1	CAWRAPQSNTEAFF	TGTGCCTGGAGGGCCCCTCAGTCAAACACTGAAGCTTTCTTT
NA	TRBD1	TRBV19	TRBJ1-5	CASSGTGNQPQHF	TGTGCCAGCTCGGGGACAGGGAATCAGCCCCAGCATTTT
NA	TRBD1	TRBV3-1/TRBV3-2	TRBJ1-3	CASSQAPLQGRGNTIYF	TGTGCCAGCAGCCAAGCTCCCTTACAGGGGCGTGGAAACACCATATATTTT
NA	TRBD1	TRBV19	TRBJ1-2	CASARQGWSGYTF	TGTGCCAGTGCTAGACAGGGATGGTCTGGCTACACCTTC
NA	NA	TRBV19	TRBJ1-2	CASRGYGYTF	TGTGCCAGTAGGGGCTATGGCTACACCTTC
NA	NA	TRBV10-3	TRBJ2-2	CATHRDLTGELFF	TGTGCCACCCACAGGGATTTGACCGGGGAGCTGTTTTTT
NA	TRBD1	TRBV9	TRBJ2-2	CASSVAGGTGELFF	TGTGCCAGCAGCGTGGCAGGGGGCACCGGGGAGCTGTTTTTT
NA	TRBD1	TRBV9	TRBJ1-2	CASSPRQGQRGYTF	TGTGCCAGCAGCCCAAGACAGGGACAACGTGGCTACACCTTC
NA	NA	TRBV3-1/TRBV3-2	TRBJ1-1	CASRNQGANTEAFF	TGTGCCAGCAGAAATCAGGGTGCAAACACTGAAGCTTTCTTT
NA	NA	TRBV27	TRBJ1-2	CASSLRDGSPYTF	TGTGCCAGCAGTTTAAGGGACGGATCCCCCTACACCTTC
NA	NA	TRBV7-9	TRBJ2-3	CASSPGGRSTDTQYF	TGTGCCAGCAGCCCAGGAGGCAGAAGCACAGATACGCAGTATTTT
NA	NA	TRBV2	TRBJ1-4	CATQGQRNEKLFF	TGTGCCACCCAAGGACAGCGTAATGAAAAACTGTTTTTT
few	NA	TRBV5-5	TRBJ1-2	CASSMDSYGYTF	TGTGCCAGCAGTATGGACAGCTATGGCTACACCTTC
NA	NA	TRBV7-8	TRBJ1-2	CASSLTGTYGYTF	TGTGCCAGCAGCTTGACGGGGACCTATGGCTACACCTTC
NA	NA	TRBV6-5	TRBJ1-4	CASSIGQAEKLFF	TGTGCCAGCAGTATCGGCCAGGCCGAAAAACTGTTTTTT
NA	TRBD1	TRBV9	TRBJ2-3	CASSATGGTTDTQYF	TGTGCCAGCAGCGCCACAGGGGGGACCACAGATACGCAGTATTTT
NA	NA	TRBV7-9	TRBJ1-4	CASSPPSGGEKLFF	TGTGCCAGCAGCCCCCCCTCCGGGGGTGAAAAACTGTTTTTT
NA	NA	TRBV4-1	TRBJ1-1	CASSQDGGPNTEAFF	TGCGCCAGCAGCCAAGATGGGGGGCCGAACACTGAAGCTTTCTTT
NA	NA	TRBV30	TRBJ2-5	CAWSEGGETQYF	TGTGCCTGGAGTGAGGGAGGAGAGACCCAGTACTTC
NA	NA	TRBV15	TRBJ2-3	CATSRAPDTNTDTQYF	TGTGCCACCAGCAGAGCCCCGGACACAAACACAGATACGCAGTATTTT
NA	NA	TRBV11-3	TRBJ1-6	CASSPDSFRGPLHF	TGTGCCAGCAGCCCTGACTCCTTCAGGGGACCCCTCCACTTT
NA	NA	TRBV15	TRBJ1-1	CATSRDRWFGTEAFF	TGTGCCACCAGCAGAGATCGTTGGTTTGGCACTGAAGCTTTCTTT
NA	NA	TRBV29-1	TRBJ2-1	CSVDEPLGVGEQFF	TGCAGCGTTGACGAGCCCCTCGGGGTAGGTGAGCAGTTCTTC
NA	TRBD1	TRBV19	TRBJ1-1	CASSRTGGYTEAFF	TGTGCCAGTAGCCGAACAGGGGGCTACACTGAAGCTTTCTTT
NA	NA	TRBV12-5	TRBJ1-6	CASGTGPVNSPLHF	TGTGCTAGTGGTACGGGACCAGTTAATTCACCCCTCCACTTT
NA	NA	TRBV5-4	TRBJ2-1	CASSLATGDWGADEQFF	TGTGCCAGCAGCTTGGCCACCGGGGACTGGGGGGCCGATGAGCAGTTCTTC
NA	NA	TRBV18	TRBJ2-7	CASSPTGYEQYF	TGTGCCAGCTCACCCACAGGATACGAGCAGTACTTC
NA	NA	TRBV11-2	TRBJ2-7	CASSLGPNSYEQYF	TGTGCCAGCAGCTTAGGACCAAACTCCTACGAGCAGTACTTC
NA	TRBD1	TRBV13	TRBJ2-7	CASSLGQGRGYEQYF	TGTGCCAGCAGCTTAGGACAGGGGAGAGGCTACGAGCAGTACTTC
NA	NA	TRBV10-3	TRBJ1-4	CAISVVGGEKLFF	TGTGCCATCAGCGTGGTCGGTGGGGAAAAACTGTTTTTT
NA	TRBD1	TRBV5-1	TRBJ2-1	CASSQATGGVYNEQFF	TGCGCCAGCAGCCAGGCGACAGGGGGCGTCTACAATGAGCAGTTCTTC
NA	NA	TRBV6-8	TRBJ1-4	CASSYARGLFF	TGTGCCAGCAGTTACGCCCGGGGACTGTTTTTT